The source of this T cell receptor (beta chain) is a study of cytomegalovirus exposure and HLA in healthy donors. Study results and limitations: It has been reported that TCR beta sequences accurately predicted the HLA-A and HLA-B alleles of most subjects. Earlier results showed most TCR beta V segments being productive about 87% or about 30% of the time.

Comment on this clone: No antigen is known for it.

Germline V lookup: CDR1 LGHNA, CDR2 YSLEER. This CDR3 contains 18 residues. The V and J ends lost 0 bases and 4 bases, in that order; junction bases with no gene match: 12. PCR used 60 Vbeta primers and 13 Jbeta primers. The authors' processing: A later analysis tallied tens of millions of unique TCR beta chains, about 12 million of them shared. Sequenced by immunoSEQ multiplex PCR; TCRdb stores in-frame clones only, minus some. V, J and clone size derive from that table, while D and trimming were established from the DNA sequence. The sample includes fewer than 130,000 clones, about 73% of them seen just once.

Sequencing was performed on PBMCs. The chain has TRBV4-3 and TRBJ2-7, with 10 bases matching TRBD2. The receptor's source is a woman aged 25 to 39 in good health and CMV-seronegative. The CDR3 nucleotides read TGCGCCAGCAGCCAAGAAGCTAGCGGGAGCCCTACGGGGTACGAGCAGTACTTC. Translated, it gives CASSQEASGSPTGYEQYF.